Listed here is a single T cell receptor (beta chain). Its cognate antigen has yet to be identified. The sample holds no much larger clone one base away, and base qualities are not on file. This sample stems from a study of OX40 agonist ivuxolimab in advanced cancers. Regarding the research as a whole: Ivuxolimab was a fully human IgG2 agonistic monoclonal antibody targeting the costimulatory receptor OX40 (CD134). Intravenous ivuxolimab was administered to patients every 2 weeks at six dose levels: 0.01, 0.1, 0.3, 1.5, 3 and 10 mg/kg. Of the roughly 52 patients in dose escalation, about 20 had hepatocellular carcinoma, about 15 had melanoma, 9 had renal cell carcinoma and 9 had head and neck cancer. In the dose-escalation cohort, 82.7% of patients were male, and the mean age was approximately 60 years with a range of about 20 to 79. Patients were allowed to have had prior anti-PD-1, anti-PD-L1 or anti-CTLA-4 therapy, and around 37% of the dose-escalation patients had previously received checkpoint inhibitors. Partial responses occurred in three dose-escalation patients: two with cutaneous melanoma and one with hepatocellular carcinoma. Peripheral TCRbeta sequencing was intended to test whether TCR sequence diversity was altered and clonal T-cell expansion was caused by ivuxolimab. The paper covers the monotherapy dose-escalation part of the phase I ivuxolimab trial, which included N of about 50 patients.

The CDR3 contains 15 residues, cysteine and phenylalanine counted. CDR3 DNA is the only sequence kept; it has 45 bases, read in frame from the first base. The junction shows trimming of 2 bases on V and 5 bases on J, and the gene matches do not reach 7 bases of it. CDR1 and CDR2, looked up from the germline V gene, are SGHDT and YYEEEE. The trial excluded patients who had a history of autoimmune disease or who were on systemic immunosuppression. In every dose cohort, peripheral blood was drawn for TCR sequencing at baseline, cycle 4 day 1, and cycle 7 day 1. Samples were obtained from an open-label, multicenter, first-in-human phase I dose-escalation trial of ivuxolimab. Adults with locally advanced or metastatic melanoma, renal cell carcinoma, hepatocellular carcinoma or head and neck squamous cell carcinoma were enrolled in the trial. Before TCR sequencing, CD4+ T cells and CD8+ T cells were sorted from peripheral blood as separate populations.

Genomic DNA was isolated from the sorted cells so that the TCRbeta CDR3 region could be sequenced. TCRbeta CDR3 regions were sequenced using the immunoSEQ Assay. In its TCRdb copy, this immuneACCESS table keeps in-frame sequences only and misses some clones. Where compared with another copy, unresolved V genes explain less than half of these, and the others have no known cause. The sample has 65,000 to 100,000 clones on record, 90% of them singletons. The top ten clonotypes cover less than 0.35% of the sample. The study at large found these results: After ivuxolimab, expanded clones were on average more numerous among CD8+ T cells than among CD4+ T cells. At doses from 0.1 to 3.0 mg/kg, clonal expansion was seen in both CD4+ and CD8+ blood T cells between baseline and week 6. Low levels of normalized T-cell clonal expansion were also seen in some nonresponding patients. In the 0.1-3.0 mg/kg groups, partial responders had among the lowest normalized peripheral clonal expansion, particularly in CD8+ T cells. The antigen specificity of the peripheral T cells that underwent clonal expansion was not determined.

The rearrangement combines TRBV5-6 with TRBJ2-5, with TRBD1 identical over 9 junction bases. The sequence was obtained from an adult with an advanced solid tumor such as melanoma, head and neck, liver or kidney cancer. Source: CD4+ or CD8+ T cells sorted from blood, taken in a trial of the OX40 agonist ivuxolimab. The nucleotide sequence reads TGTGCCAGCAGCTTTTCGACAGGGGGTGGGGAGACCCAGTACTTC. It encodes CASSFSTGGGETQYF. The variable domain in full, with residues beyond the CDR3 obtained from the reference TRBV5-6 and TRBJ2-5 genes, is DAGVTQSPTHLIKTRGQQVTLRCSPKSGHDTVSWYQQALGQGPQFIFQYYEEEERQRGNFPDRFSGHQFPNYSSELNVNALLLGDSALYLCASSFSTGGGETQYFGPGTRLLVL.